One and the same sample provided the 4 T cell receptor beta chains below, sequenced in a study of T-cell memory formation after mild COVID-19 (dated by TCRdb to about 2021). Receptor libraries were prepared by 5' RACE. TCRdb names Illumina NovaSeq 6000 as the instrument used. TCRdb reprocessed the public reads (quality trimming at Q25 with fastp, clone calling with MiXCR) and kept in-frame beta chains. Rows merge per CDR3 protein into single entries with the most common DNA and genes. For this sample the table gives about 340,000 distinct CDR3 sequences, of which 15% were detected only once. About 20% of the sample lies in the top ten. The sample comprised PBMCs or a T cell subset sorted from them (not recorded which). The receptor set was obtained from a man aged 18-30 years who had mild COVID-19 (a few samples of this study predate the infection). The sample titles of this study are shuffled in the database, so cell type and time point are left out; the donor was told from shared clones.

This chain links TRBV27 with TRBJ2-2; 7 nucleotides agree with TRBD1. Losses at the gene ends were 6 bases for V and 5 bases for J; bases not matched to a gene: 6. There are 14 residues in the CDR3. Germline-derived CDR1 and CDR2 are MNHEY and SMNVEV (reference sequence). The CDR3 here is CASSATGATGELFF. The CDR3 nucleotides read TGTGCCAGCAGCGCCACAGGGGCGACCGGGGAGCTGTTTTTT.

This clonotype showed up just a few times. The J gene is TRBJ1-5, the V gene TRBV21-1; the table's TRBD1 call for D was not verified on the DNA. TRBV21-1 is flagged as a pseudogene. The CDR3 has 12 amino acids. The CDR3 DNA follows: TGTGCCAGCAGAGGGGACGATCAGCCCCAGCATTTT. Residues: CASRGDDQPQHF.

This clonotype was seen many times. The rearrangement joins TRBV11-2 to TRBJ2-5; D is perhaps TRBD1 (5 bases). V lost 6 bases, J lost 1 base, and 12 bases lay in between. Germline V CDR1 and CDR2: SGHAT, FQNNGV. The CDR3 has 14 residues. The CDR3 spells CASSHLGAQETQYF. For the CDR3, the DNA is TGTGCCAGCAGTCATCTAGGGGCCCAAGAGACCCAGTACTTC. Full variable domain (rest looked up from reference TRBV11-2 and TRBJ2-5): EAGVAQSPRYKIIEKRQSVAFWCNPISGHATLYWYQQILGQGPKLLIQFQNNGVVDDSQLPKDRFSAERLKGVDSTLKIQPAKLEDSAVYLCASSHLGAQETQYFGPGTRLLVL.

The chain is built from TRBV6-5 and TRBJ2-5; a possible D gene is TRBD2 (5 bases). This CDR3 contains 13 residues. The germline V and J ends were trimmed by 4 bases and 8 bases, with 14 bases remaining between them. Germline lookup yields CDR1 MNHEY and CDR2 SVGAGI. CDR3 DNA: TGTGCCAGCAGTTCGGTCGGGGTGGGTACCCAGTACTTC. This translates into CASSSVGVGTQYF.